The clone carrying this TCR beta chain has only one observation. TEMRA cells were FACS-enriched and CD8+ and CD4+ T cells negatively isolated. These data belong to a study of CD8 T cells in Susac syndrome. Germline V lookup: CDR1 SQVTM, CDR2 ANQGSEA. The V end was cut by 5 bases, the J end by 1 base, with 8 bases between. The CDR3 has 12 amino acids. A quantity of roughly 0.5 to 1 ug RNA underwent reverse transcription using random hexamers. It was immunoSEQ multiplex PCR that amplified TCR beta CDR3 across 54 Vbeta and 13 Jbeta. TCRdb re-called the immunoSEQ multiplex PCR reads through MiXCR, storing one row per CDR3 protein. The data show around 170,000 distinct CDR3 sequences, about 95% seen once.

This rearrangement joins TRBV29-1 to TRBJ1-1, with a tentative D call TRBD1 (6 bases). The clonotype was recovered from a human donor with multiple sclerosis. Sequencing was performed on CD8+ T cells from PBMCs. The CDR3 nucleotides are TGCAGCGTTACAGGGAGGAACACTGAAGCTTTCTTT. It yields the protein CSVTGRNTEAFF.